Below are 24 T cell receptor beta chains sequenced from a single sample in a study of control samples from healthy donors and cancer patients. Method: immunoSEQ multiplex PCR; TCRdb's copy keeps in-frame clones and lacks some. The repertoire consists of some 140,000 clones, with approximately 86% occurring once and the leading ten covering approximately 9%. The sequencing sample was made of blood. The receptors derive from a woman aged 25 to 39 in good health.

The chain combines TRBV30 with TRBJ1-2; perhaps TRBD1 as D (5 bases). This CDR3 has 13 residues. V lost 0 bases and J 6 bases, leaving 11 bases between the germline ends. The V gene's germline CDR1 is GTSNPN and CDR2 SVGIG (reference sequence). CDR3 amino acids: CAWSVGVWNGYTF. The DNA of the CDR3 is TGTGCCTGGAGTGTAGGGGTTTGGAATGGCTACACCTTC. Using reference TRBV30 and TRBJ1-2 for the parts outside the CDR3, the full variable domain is SQTIHQWPATLVQPVGSPLSLECTVEGTSNPNLYWYRQAAGRGLQLLFYSVGIGQISSEVPQNLSASRPQDRQFILSSKKLLLSDSGFYLCAWSVGVWNGYTFGSGTRLTVV.

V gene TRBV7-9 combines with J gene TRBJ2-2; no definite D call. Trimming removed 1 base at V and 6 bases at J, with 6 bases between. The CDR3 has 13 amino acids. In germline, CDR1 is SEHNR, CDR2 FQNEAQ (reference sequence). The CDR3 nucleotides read TGTGCCAGCAGCTTAGACGTCTCCGGGGAGCTGTTTTTT. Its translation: CASSLDVSGELFF.

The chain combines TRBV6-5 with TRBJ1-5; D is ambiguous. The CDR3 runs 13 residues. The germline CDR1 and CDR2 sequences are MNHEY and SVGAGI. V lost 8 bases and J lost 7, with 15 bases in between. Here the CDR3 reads CASGLKGGQPQHF. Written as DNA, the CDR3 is TGTGCCAGCGGGCTGAAGGGTGGACAGCCCCAGCATTTT.

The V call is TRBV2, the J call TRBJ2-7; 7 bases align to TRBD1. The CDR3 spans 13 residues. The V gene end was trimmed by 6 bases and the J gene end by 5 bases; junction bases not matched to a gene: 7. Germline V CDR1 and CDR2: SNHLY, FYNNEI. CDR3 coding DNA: TGTGCCAGCAGCCCGAACAGGGGTGACGAGCAGTACTTC. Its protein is CASSPNRGDEQYF.

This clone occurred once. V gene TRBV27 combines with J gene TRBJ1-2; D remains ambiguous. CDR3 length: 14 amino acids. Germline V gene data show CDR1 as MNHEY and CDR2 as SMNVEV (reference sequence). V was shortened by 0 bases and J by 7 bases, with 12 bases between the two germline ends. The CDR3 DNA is TGTGCCAGCAGTTTATCGGAGACGGGAGGTGGCTACACCTTC. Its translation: CASSLSETGGGYTF.

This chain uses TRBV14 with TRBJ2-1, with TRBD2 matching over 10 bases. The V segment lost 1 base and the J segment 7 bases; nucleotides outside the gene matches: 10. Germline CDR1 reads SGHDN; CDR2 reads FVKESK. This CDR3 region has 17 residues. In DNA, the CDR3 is TGTGCCAGCAGCCAAGGAGGGGGAGCGGGAGGGAGAAATGAGCAGTTCTTC. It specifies CASSQGGGAGGRNEQFF.

The CDR3 is CASSLAGGHYGYTF. The CDR3 bases are TGCGCCAGCAGCTTGGCCGGGGGGCACTATGGCTACACCTTC. The V and J genes are TRBV5-1 and TRBJ1-2; TRBD1 might be the D (6 bases). From germline, CDR1 is SGHRS and CDR2 YFSETQ. CDR3 length: 14 residues. V lost 0 bases and J 3 bases, leaving 9 bases between the germline ends.

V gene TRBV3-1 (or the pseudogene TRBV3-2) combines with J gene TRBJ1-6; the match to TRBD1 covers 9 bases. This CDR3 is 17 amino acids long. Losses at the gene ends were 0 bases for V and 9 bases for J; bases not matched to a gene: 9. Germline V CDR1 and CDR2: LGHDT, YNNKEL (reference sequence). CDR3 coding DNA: TGTGCCAGCAGCCAAGAGAAGGCCGGGACAGGGACTTCACCCCTCCACTTT. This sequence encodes CASSQEKAGTGTSPLHF.

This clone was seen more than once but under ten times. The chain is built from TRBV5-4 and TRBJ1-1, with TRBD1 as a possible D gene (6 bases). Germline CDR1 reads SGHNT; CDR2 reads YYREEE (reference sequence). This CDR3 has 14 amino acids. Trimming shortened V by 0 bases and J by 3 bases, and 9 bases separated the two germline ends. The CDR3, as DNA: TGTGCCAGCAGCTTGGGGGGGGCGGACACTGAAGCTTTCTTT. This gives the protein CASSLGGADTEAFF. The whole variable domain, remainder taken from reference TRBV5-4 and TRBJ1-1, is ETGVTQSPTHLIKTRGQQVTLRCSSQSGHNTVSWYQQALGQGPQFIFQYYREEENGRGNFPPRFSGLQFPNYSSELNVNALELDDSALYLCASSLGGADTEAFFGQGTRLTVV.

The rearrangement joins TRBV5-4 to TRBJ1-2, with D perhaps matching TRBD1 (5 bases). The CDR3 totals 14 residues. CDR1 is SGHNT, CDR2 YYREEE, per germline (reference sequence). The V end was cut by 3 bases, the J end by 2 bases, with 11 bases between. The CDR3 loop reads CASSYRQGNYGYTF. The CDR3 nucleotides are TGTGCCAGCAGCTACCGTCAGGGAAACTATGGCTACACCTTC. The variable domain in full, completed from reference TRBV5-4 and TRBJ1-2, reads ETGVTQSPTHLIKTRGQQVTLRCSSQSGHNTVSWYQQALGQGPQFIFQYYREEENGRGNFPPRFSGLQFPNYSSELNVNALELDDSALYLCASSYRQGNYGYTFGSGTRLTVV.

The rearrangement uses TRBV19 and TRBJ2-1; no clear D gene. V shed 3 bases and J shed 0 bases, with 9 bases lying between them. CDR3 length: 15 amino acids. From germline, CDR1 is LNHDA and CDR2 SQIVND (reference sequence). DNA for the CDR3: TGTGCCAGTAGTATTCGCAGAGACTCCTACAATGAGCAGTTCTTC. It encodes CASSIRRDSYNEQFF.

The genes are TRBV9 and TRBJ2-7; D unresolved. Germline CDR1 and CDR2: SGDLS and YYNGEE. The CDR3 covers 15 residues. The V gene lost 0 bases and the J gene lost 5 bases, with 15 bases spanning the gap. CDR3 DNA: TGTGCCAGCAGCGTAGGATTTGGCCGGGTTGACGAGCAGTACTTC. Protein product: CASSVGFGRVDEQYF.

The CDR3 here is CASGLLNYGYTF. CDR3 bases: TGTGCCAGCGGGTTGCTTAACTATGGCTACACCTTC. V and J are TRBV27 and TRBJ1-2; D remains unclear. The ends were cut back, 8 bases at V and 1 base at J, with 8 bases in the middle. The CDR3 runs 12 residues. Germline V gene sequence: CDR1 MNHEY, CDR2 SMNVEV (reference sequence).

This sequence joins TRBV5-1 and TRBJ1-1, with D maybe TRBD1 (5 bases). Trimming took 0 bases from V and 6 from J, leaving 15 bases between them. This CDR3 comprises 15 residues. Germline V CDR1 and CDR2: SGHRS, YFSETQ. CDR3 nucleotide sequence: TGCGCCAGCAGCTTGGCCTCACTTGAGACAGCTGAAGCTTTCTTT. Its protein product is CASSLASLETAEAFF.

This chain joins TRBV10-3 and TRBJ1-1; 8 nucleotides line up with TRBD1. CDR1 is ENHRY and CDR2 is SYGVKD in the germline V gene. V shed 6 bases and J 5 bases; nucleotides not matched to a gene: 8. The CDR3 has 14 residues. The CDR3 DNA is TGTGCCATCAGCGCAGGGGGCGTTGGGACTGAAGCTTTCTTT. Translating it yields CAISAGGVGTEAFF.

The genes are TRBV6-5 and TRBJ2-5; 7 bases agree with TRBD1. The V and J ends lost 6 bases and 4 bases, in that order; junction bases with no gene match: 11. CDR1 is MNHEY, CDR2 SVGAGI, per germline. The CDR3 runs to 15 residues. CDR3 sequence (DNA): TGTGCCAGCAGCGACGCAACAGGGGCCGGAGAGACCCAGTACTTC. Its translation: CASSDATGAGETQYF.

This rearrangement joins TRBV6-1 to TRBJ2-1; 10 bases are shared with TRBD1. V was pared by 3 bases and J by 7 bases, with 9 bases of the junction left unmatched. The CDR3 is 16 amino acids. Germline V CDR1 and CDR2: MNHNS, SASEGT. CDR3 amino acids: CASSDFGTGAGNEQFF. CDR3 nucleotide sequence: TGTGCCAGCAGTGACTTCGGGACAGGGGCAGGGAATGAGCAGTTCTTC.

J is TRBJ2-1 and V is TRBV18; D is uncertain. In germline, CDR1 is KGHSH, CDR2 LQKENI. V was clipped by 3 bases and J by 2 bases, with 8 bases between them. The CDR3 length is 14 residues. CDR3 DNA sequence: TGTGCCAGCTCACCCTCCCTTCCCTACAATGAGCAGTTCTTC. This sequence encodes CASSPSLPYNEQFF.

The CDR3 protein is CASSFGRDDYGYTF. The CDR3 DNA reads as TGTGCCAGCAGTTTCGGGAGGGACGACTATGGCTACACCTTC. The chain has TRBV27 and TRBJ1-2; D might be TRBD1 (5 bases). Germline V CDR1 and CDR2: MNHEY, SMNVEV (reference sequence). Deletions cut 3 bases from V and 3 bases from J, with 11 bases between. The CDR3 contains 14 residues.

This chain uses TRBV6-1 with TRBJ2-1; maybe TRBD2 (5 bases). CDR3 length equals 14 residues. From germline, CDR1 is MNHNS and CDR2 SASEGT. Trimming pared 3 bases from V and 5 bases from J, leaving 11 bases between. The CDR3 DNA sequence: TGTGCCAGCAGTGACAGGACTGGGAACAATGAGCAGTTCTTC. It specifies CASSDRTGNNEQFF.

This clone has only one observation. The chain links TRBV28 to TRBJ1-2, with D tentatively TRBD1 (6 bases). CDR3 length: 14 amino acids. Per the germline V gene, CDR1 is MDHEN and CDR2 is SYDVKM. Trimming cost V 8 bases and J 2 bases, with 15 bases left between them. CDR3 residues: CASAALQGNYGYTF. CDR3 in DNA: TGTGCCAGCGCCGCCCTACAGGGAAACTATGGCTACACCTTC.

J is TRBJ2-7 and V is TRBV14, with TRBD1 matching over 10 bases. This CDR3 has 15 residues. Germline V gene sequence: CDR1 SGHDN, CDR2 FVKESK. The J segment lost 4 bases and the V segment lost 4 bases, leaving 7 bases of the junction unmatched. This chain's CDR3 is CASSPLGGQGYEQYF. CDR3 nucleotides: TGTGCCAGCAGCCCCCTCGGGGGACAGGGGTACGAGCAGTACTTC.

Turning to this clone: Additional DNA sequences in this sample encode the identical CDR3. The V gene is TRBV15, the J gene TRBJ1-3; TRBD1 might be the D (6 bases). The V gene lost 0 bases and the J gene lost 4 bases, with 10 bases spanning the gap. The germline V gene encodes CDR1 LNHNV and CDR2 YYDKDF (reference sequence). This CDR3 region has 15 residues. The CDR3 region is CATSRDRTAGNTIYF. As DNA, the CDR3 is TGTGCCACCAGCAGAGATCGGACAGCCGGAAACACCATATATTTT.

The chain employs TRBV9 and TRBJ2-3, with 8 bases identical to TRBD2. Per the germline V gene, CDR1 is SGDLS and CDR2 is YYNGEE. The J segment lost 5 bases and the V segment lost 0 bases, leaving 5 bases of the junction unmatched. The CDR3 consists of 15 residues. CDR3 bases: TGTGCCAGCAGCGTAGGGGCGGGAGGAAGAGATACGCAGTATTTT. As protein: CASSVGAGGRDTQYF.